This record concerns one TCR beta chain sequence. Its target antigen remains unknown. Base qualities are not recorded, but no much larger clone differs from it by a single base. The donors were healthy, HIV-negative adults with no recently reported acute infections or vaccinations. Every donor was a Caucasian adult living in Nashville, Tennessee, USA. CD4+ T cells were enriched by magnetic negative selection; naive cells were then positively selected on CD45RA, and the negative fraction formed the memory subset. Blood was collected by leukapheresis, and PBMCs were isolated by Ficoll-Histopaque density gradient centrifugation and then cryopreserved in liquid nitrogen vapor phase. Analytical flow cytometry was used to check the purity and quantity of every magnetically sorted T cell population. From each sorted fraction, genomic DNA was isolated and quantified by UV absorbance on a Nanodrop 2000c. The sample originates from a study of shared clonotypes between healthy human individuals (dated by TCRdb to the early 2020s). Concerning the study at large: A couple of women and a few men aged 18 to 49 years were included in the cohort. For each donor, CD4 naive and CD4 memory were each run on three plates, CD8 naive on two plates, and CD8 memory on one plate. The study deeply sequenced blood TCR repertoires of about 5 healthy adults to estimate repertoire size and the extent of clonotype sharing between individuals. To increase sequencing depth and limit assay-specific biases, TCR repertoire library preparation and sequencing were carried out by different laboratories using diverse techniques. Per donor, leukapheresis produced somewhere between about 0.94 and 9.5 billion PBMCs. Broad study findings and their caveats: Sampling was restricted to blood, and TCR repertoires in tissue are likely to differ from TCR repertoires in blood. Larger estimated clonotype richness was generally found for naive subsets than for memory subsets. Because the study included a small number of donors, the genetic and exposure-history diversity represented was limited. Higher generation probabilities were observed for clonotypes shared by all four sorted-subset donors than for non-shared clonotypes. Pairwise subsampling led to the expectation that sequencing depth would affect the degree of clonotype sharing among donors. Rarefaction of sorted-subset datasets indicated incomplete sequencing despite the large sequencing depth. Sharing across a few donors was observed for approximately 4.6% of naive CD4, about 4% of naive CD8, around 2.5% of memory CD4, and 0.4% of memory CD8 clonotypes.

TCR CDR3 regions were amplified from genomic DNA by multiplex PCR using the deep immunoSEQ assay. For each cell subset, the extracted genomic DNA was distributed evenly across all wells of several immunoSEQ 96-well plates, and each plate served as one replicate. For sorted subsets, each replicate PCR was loaded with 200 ng genomic DNA, equivalent to some 27,000 T cell genomes. Purified libraries were quantified with a Qubit 3.0 fluorometer, sized on a Bioanalyzer 2100, and re-quantified with the KAPA Library Quantification kit. Each immunoSEQ 96-well plate was sequenced on its own single-read 150-cycle Illumina NextSeq 550 flow cell. The authors' analysis ran thus. Because only junctional sequences without quality scores were contained in the immunoSEQ output, filtering matching that applied to full-length reads could not be performed. Sequences were annotated with PyIR, a Python wrapper for IgBLAST v1.9, and V/J genes and CDR3 were assigned using IMGT germline references. Reads were removed for weak V/J assignments (E-value above 1e-6), missing CDR3, stop codons, out-of-frame junctions, or ambiguous translated residues. V3J clonotypes were defined by identical inferred V gene, J gene, and CDR3 amino acid sequence. Percentage overlap between repertoires was calculated by dividing the number of shared unique clonotypes by the size of the smaller repertoire. Richness of each repertoire was evaluated using RTK rarefaction, the Chao1 estimator, and Recon v2.1 estimates of unobserved clonotypes. Generation probabilities for all TCRbeta clonotypes obtained by the gDNA method from a handful of donors were computed using OLGA. This is the immuneACCESS table as TCRdb keeps it, with only in-frame sequences that have V and J called. A part of the clones is gone; compared with another copy, unresolved V genes explain less than half, and the rest is unexplained. For V, J and clone size, that table is used; D and trimming come from the DNA. The sample profile shows approximately 2.4 million clones; approximately 94% of them were found once. The ten most abundant clones make up around 0.13% of the sample.

At the junction V is shortened by 3 bases and J by 7 bases; bases outside the gene matches: 4. Including cysteine and phenylalanine, the CDR3 has 15 amino acids. The sequence is cut down to CDR3 DNA, 45 bases in frame from base 1. CDR1 and CDR2 are drawn from the germline V gene: MGHDK, SYGVNS. The sample taken for sequencing was naive CD4+ T cells sorted from blood. Sample cell subset or site, as interpreted from the label and publication: CD45RA+ positively selected. Recombination connected TRBV25-1 to TRBJ1-4, and 11 junctional nucleotides match TRBD1. The sequence was obtained from a man between 18 and 35 years old in good health. The DNA is TGTGCCAGCAGTGAGCCGGGACAGGGGGGTGAAAAACTGTTTTTT. Its translation reads: CASSEPGQGGEKLFF.